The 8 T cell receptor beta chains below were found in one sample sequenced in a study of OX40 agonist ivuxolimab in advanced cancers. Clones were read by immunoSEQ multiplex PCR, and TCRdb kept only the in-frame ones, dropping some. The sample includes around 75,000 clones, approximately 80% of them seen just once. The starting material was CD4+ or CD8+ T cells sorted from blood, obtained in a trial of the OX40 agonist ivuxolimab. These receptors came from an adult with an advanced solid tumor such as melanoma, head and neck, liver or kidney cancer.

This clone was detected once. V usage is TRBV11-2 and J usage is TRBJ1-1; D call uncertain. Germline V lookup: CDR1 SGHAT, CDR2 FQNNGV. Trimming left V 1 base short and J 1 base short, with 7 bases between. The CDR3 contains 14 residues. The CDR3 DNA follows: TGTGCCAGCAGCTTAGTGGGTAGGAACACTGAAGCTTTCTTT. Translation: CASSLVGRNTEAFF.

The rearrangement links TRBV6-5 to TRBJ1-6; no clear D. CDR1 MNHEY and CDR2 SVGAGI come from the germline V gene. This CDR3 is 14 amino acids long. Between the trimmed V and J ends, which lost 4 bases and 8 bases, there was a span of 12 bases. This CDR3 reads CASSSTTRDSPLHF. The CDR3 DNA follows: TGTGCCAGCAGTTCAACCACCCGGGATTCACCCCTCCACTTT.

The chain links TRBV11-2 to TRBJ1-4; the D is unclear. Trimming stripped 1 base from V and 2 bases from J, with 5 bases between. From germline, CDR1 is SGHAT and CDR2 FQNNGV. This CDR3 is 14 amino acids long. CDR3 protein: CASSLALTNEKLFF. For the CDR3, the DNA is TGTGCCAGCAGCTTAGCGCTTACTAATGAAAAACTGTTTTTT.

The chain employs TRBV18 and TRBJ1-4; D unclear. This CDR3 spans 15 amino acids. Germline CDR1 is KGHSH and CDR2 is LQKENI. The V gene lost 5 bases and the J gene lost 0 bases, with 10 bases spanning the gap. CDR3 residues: CASSADGATNEKLFF. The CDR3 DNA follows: TGTGCCAGCTCAGCGGACGGTGCAACTAATGAAAAACTGTTTTTT.

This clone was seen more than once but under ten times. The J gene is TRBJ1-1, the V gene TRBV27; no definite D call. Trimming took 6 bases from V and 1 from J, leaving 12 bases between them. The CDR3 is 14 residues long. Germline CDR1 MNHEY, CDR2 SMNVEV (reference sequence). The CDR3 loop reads CASSAHQSNTEAFF. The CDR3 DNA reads TGTGCCAGCAGCGCCCATCAGTCGAACACTGAAGCTTTCTTT.

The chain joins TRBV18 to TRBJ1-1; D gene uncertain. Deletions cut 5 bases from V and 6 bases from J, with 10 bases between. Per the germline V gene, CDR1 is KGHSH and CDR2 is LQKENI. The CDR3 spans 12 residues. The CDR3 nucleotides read TGTGCCAGCTCAAAGTTGGAGGCTGAAGCTTTCTTT. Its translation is CASSKLEAEAFF.

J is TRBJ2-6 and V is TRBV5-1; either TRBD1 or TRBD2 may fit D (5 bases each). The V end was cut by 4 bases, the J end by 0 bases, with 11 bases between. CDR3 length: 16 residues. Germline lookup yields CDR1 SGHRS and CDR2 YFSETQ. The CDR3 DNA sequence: TGCGCCAGCAGCCGGGACGCTTCCTCTGGGGCCAACGTCCTGACTTTC. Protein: CASSRDASSGANVLTF.

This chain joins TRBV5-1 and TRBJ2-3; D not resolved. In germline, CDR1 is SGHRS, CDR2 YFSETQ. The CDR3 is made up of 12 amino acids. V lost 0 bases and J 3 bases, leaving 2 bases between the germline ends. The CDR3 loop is CASSLATDTQYF. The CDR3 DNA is TGCGCCAGCAGCTTGGCGACAGATACGCAGTATTTT.